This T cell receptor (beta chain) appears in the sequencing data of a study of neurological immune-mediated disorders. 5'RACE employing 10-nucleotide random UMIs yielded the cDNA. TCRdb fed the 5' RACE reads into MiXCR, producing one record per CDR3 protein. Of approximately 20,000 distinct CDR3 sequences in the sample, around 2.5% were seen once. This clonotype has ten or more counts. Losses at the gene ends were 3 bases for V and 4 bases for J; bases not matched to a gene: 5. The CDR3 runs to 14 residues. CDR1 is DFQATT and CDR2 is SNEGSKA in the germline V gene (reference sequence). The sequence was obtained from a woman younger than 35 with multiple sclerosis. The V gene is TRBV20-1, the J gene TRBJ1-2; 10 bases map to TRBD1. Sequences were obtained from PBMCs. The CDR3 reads CSARETGGFYGYTF. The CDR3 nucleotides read TGCAGTGCTAGGGAGACAGGGGGCTTCTATGGCTACACCTTC.